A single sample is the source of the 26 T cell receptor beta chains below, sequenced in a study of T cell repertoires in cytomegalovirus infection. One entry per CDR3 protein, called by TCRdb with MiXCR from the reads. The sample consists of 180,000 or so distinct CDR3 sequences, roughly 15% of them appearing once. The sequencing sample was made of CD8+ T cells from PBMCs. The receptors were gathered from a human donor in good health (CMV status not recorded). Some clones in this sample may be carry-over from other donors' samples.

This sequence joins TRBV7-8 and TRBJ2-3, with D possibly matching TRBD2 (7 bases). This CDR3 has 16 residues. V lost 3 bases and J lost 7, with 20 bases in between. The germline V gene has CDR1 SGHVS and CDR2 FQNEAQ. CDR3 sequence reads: CASSLEWGGRKNTQYF. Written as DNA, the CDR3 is TGTGCCAGCAGCTTGGAGTGGGGGGGCCGTAAGAATACGCAGTATTTT.

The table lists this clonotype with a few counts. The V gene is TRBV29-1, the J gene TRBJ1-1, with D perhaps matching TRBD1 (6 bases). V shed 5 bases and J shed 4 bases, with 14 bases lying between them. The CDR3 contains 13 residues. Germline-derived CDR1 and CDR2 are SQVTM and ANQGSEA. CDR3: CSVLGGDTTEAFF. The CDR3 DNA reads TGCAGCGTTCTAGGGGGGGACACCACTGAAGCTTTCTTT.

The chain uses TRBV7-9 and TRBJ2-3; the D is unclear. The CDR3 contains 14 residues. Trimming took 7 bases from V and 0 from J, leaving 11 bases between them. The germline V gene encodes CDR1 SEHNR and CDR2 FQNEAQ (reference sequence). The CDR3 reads CASTRPPSTDTQYF. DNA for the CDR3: TGTGCCAGCACCAGACCCCCGAGCACAGATACGCAGTATTTT.

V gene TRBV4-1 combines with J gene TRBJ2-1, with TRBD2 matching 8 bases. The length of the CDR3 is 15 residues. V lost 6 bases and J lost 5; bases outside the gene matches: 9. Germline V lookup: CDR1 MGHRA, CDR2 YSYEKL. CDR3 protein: CASSRLGRGDNEQFF. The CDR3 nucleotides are TGCGCCAGCAGTCGCTTAGGGCGGGGGGACAATGAGCAGTTCTTC.

CDR3 coding DNA: TGTGCCAGCAGCTTACCTGTGTCGGCTCACAATGAGCAGTTCTTC. Translating it yields CASSLPVSAHNEQFF. J is TRBJ2-1 and V is TRBV7-2; D unresolved. From germline, CDR1 is SGHTA and CDR2 FQGNSA. This CDR3 has 15 residues. V was trimmed by 2 bases and J by 5 bases, leaving 13 bases between them.

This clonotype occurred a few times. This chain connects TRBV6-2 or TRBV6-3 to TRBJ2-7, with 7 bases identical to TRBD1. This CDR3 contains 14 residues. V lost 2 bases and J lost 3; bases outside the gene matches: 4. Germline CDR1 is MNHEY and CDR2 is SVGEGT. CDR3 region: CASSYLGGNYEQYF. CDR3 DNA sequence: TGTGCCAGCAGTTACCTAGGGGGCAACTACGAGCAGTACTTC.

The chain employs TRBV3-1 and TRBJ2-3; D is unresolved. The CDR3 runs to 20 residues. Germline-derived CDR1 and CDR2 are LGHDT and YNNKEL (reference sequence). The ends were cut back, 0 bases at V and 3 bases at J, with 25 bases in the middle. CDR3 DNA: TGTGCCAGCAGCCAAGAATTAACTATTACACAGTCTGGGTATACAGATACGCAGTATTTT. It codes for CASSQELTITQSGYTDTQYF.

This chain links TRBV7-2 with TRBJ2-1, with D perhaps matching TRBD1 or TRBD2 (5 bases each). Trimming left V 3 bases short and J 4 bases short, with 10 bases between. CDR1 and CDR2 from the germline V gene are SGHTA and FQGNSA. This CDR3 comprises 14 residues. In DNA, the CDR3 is TGTGCCAGCAGCTTCCGGGACGGTTACAATGAGCAGTTCTTC. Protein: CASSFRDGYNEQFF.

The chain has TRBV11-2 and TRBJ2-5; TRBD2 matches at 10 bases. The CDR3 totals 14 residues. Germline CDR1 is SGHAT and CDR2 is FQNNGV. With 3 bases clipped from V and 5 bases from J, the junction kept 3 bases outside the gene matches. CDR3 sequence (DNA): TGTGCCAGCAGCTTTCTAGCGGGGGTGGAGACCCAGTACTTC. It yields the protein CASSFLAGVETQYF.

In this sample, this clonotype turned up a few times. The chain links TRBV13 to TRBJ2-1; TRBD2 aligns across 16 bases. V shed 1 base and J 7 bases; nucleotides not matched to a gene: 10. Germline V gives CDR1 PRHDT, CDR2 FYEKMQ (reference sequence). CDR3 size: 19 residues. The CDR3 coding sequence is TGTGCCAGCAGCTTAGTGGGGACTAGCGGGGGGGCCTTTAGGAATGAGCAGTTCTTC. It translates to CASSLVGTSGGAFRNEQFF.

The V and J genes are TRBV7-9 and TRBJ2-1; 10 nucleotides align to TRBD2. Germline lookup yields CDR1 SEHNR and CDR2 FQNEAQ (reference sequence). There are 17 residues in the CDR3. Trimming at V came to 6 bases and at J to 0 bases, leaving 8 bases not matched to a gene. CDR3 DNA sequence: TGTGCCAGCAGTCCGCGGACTAGCGGATACTCCTACAATGAGCAGTTCTTC. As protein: CASSPRTSGYSYNEQFF.

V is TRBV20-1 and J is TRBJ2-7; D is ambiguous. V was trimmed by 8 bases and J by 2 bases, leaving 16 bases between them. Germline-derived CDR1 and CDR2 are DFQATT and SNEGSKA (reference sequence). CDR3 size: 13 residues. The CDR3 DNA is TGCAGTCCTCACAACAGAAGGGCCTACGAGCAGTACTTC. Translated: CSPHNRRAYEQYF.

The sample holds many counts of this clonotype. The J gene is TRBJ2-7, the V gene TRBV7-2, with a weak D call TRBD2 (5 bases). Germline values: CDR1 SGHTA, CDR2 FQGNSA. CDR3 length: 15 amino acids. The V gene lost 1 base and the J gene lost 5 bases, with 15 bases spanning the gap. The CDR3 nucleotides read TGTGCCAGCAGCTTAGAACTAGAAATTTCCCACGAGCAGTACTTC. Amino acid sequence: CASSLELEISHEQYF.

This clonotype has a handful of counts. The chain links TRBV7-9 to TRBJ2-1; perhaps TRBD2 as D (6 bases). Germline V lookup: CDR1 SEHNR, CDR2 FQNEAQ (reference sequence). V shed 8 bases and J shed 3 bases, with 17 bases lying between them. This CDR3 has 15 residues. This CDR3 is CASQVGGYGYNEQFF. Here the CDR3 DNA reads TGTGCCAGCCAAGTCGGGGGATACGGCTACAATGAGCAGTTCTTC.

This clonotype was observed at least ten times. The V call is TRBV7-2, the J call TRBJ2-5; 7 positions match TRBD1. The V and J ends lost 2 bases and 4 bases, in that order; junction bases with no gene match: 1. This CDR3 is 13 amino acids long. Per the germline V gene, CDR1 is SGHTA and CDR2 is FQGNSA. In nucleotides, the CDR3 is TGTGCCAGCAGCTTAAACAGGGGAGAGACCCAGTACTTC. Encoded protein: CASSLNRGETQYF.

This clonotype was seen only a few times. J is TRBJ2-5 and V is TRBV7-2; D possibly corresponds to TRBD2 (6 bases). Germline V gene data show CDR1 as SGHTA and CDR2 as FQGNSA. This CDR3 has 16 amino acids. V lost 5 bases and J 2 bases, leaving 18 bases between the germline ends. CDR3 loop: CASSPTPRDSQETQYF. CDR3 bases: TGTGCCAGCAGCCCAACACCCCGGGACTCTCAAGAGACCCAGTACTTC.

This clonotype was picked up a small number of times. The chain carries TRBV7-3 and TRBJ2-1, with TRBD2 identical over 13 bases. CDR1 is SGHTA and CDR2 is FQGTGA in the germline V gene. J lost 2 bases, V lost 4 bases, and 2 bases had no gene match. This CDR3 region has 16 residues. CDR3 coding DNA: TGTGCCAGCAGCTGGGGACTAGCGGGGCCCTACAATGAGCAGTTCTTC. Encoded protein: CASSWGLAGPYNEQFF.

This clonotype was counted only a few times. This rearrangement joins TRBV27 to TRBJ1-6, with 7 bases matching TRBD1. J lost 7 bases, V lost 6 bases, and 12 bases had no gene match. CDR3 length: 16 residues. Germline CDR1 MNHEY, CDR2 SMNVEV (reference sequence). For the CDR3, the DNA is TGTGCCAGCAGCCCCTCGGGACAGCGTTGGAATTCACCCCTCCACTTT. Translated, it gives CASSPSGQRWNSPLHF.

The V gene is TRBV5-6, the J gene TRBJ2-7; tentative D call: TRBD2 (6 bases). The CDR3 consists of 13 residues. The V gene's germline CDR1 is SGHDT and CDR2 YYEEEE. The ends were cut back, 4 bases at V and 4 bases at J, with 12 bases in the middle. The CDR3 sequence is CASSPGTEYEQYF. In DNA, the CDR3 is TGTGCCAGCAGCCCCGGGACTGAATACGAGCAGTACTTC.

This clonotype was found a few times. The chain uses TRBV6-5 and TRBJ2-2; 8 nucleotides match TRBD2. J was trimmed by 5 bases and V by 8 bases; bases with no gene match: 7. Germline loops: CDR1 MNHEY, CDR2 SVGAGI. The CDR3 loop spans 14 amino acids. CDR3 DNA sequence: TGTGCCAGCTCCGGGACTAGTCGAACCGGGGAGCTGTTTTTT. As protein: CASSGTSRTGELFF.

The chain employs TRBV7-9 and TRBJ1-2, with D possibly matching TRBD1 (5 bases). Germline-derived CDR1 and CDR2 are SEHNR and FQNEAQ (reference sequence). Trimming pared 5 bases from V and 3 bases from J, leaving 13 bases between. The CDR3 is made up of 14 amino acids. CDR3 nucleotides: TGTGCCAGCAGCGCCCCGGGGCCCGACTATGGCTACACCTTC. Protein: CASSAPGPDYGYTF.

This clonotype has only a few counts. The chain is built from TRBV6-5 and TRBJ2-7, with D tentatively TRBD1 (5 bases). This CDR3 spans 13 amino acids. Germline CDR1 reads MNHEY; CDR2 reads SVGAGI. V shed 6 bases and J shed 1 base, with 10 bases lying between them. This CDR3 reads CASRARVSYEQYF. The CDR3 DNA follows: TGTGCCAGCAGAGCCAGGGTTTCCTACGAGCAGTACTTC.

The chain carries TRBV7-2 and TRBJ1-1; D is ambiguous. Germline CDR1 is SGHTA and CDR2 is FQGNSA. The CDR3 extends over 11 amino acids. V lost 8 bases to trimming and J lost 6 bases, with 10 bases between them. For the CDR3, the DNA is TGTGCCAGCGTTTTTAGCGCTGAAGCTTTCTTT. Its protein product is CASVFSAEAFF.

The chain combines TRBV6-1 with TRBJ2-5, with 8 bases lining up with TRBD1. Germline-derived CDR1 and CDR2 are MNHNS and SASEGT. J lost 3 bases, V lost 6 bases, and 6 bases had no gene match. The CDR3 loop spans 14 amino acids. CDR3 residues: CASRMDREEETQYF. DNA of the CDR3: TGTGCCAGCAGGATGGACAGGGAAGAAGAGACCCAGTACTTC.

CDR3 region: CAIRVIGVLRNEQFF. CDR3 sequence (DNA): TGTGCCATCAGGGTCATCGGGGTGTTGAGGAATGAGCAGTTCTTC. The chain has TRBV10-3 and TRBJ2-1, with D possibly TRBD2 on 5 matching bases. V shed 6 bases and J shed 7 bases, with 19 bases lying between them. The CDR3 consists of 15 residues. Germline V gene sequence: CDR1 ENHRY, CDR2 SYGVKD.

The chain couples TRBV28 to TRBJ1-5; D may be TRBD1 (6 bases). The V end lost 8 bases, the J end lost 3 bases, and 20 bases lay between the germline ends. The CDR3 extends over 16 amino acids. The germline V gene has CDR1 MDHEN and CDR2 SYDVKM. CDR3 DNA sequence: TGTGCCAGCCATAATCCTCGAGGACAGCTCAATCAGCCCCAGCATTTT. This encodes CASHNPRGQLNQPQHF.